The clone carrying this TCR beta chain was observed a few times. Antigen specificity is unknown. TCRdb independently ran MiXCR on the reads; one entry per CDR3 protein. This sample yields some 590,000 distinct CDR3 sequences, of which under 45% are seen a single time; around 48% belongs to the top ten. The record originates from a study of T cell repertoires in cytomegalovirus infection. This receptor was taken from a human donor in good health (CMV status not recorded). Some clones in this sample may be carry-over from other donors' samples. This specimen was cultured PBMCs, taken from culture after CMV antigen stimulation.

CDR3 region: CASSLGGRISTDTQYF. The CDR3 DNA is TGTGCCAGCAGCCTCGGAGGAAGGATTAGCACAGATACGCAGTATTTT. This rearrangement joins TRBV5-4 to TRBJ2-3, with a weak D call TRBD2 (5 bases). V gave up 4 bases and J gave up 0 bases, with 15 bases separating them. The V gene's germline CDR1 is SGHNT and CDR2 YYREEE (reference sequence). The CDR3 covers 16 residues.